The 29 T cell receptor beta chains listed next were all sequenced from one sample in a study of early T cells in non-severe SARS-CoV-2 infection. TCRdb reprocessed the 5' RACE reads via MiXCR and lists one record per CDR3 protein. The repertoire holds tens of thousands of distinct CDR3 sequences, with roughly 9.1% as singletons. The sample was whole blood, taken at baseline. The receptors were sampled from an adult who was a healthcare worker with PCR-confirmed SARS-CoV-2 infection or an uninfected control (not recorded which).

This clonotype was seen many times. This chain uses TRBV2 with TRBJ2-5, with 9 positions matching TRBD1. CDR1 is SNHLY, CDR2 FYNNEI, per germline. The CDR3 has 15 residues. Trimming removed 6 bases from V and 2 bases from J; junction bases left unmatched: 7. In nucleotides, the CDR3 is TGTGCCAGCAGGACAGACAGGGGGTTTCAAGAGACCCAGTACTTC. This translates into CASRTDRGFQETQYF.

This clonotype was detected only a few times. V is TRBV6-5 and J is TRBJ1-1, with TRBD1 identical over 12 bases. The CDR3 sequence is 18 residues long. Germline lookup yields CDR1 MNHEY and CDR2 SVGAGI. Trimming cost V 5 bases and J 1 base; bases outside gene matches: 11. This CDR3 reads CASSDGTGGRIANTEAFF. In DNA, the CDR3 is TGTGCCAGCAGTGACGGGACAGGGGGCCGTATAGCGAACACTGAAGCTTTCTTT.

This chain joins TRBV30 and TRBJ2-1; 13 nucleotides align to TRBD2. Per the germline V gene, CDR1 is GTSNPN and CDR2 is SVGIG (reference sequence). V lost 1 base to trimming and J lost 10 bases; unmatched junction nucleotides: 4. The CDR3 runs 14 residues. The CDR3 is CAWSEGLAGVEQFF. Here the CDR3 DNA reads TGTGCCTGGAGTGAAGGACTAGCGGGGGTAGAGCAGTTCTTC.

This clonotype was counted many times. The V call is TRBV5-1, the J call TRBJ2-3; the D gene is possibly TRBD2 (5 bases). In germline, CDR1 is SGHRS, CDR2 YFSETQ. The CDR3 runs to 15 residues. V lost 1 base and J lost 3, with 12 bases in between. CDR3 in DNA: TGCGCCAGCAGCTTGCTTCGGGGAGATACAGATACGCAGTATTTT. Residues: CASSLLRGDTDTQYF.

At least ten counts were recorded for this clonotype. The chain links TRBV7-9 to TRBJ2-4, with TRBD1 identical over 10 bases. Per the germline V gene, CDR1 is SEHNR and CDR2 is FQNEAQ (reference sequence). The V and J ends lost 4 bases and 8 bases, in that order; junction bases with no gene match: 5. The CDR3 extends over 14 amino acids. The CDR3 sequence is CASSSDRGMYIQYF. CDR3 bases: TGTGCCAGCAGCTCGGACAGGGGGATGTACATTCAGTACTTC.

The chain recombines TRBV29-1 with TRBJ2-1, with D uncertain. The CDR3 loop spans 16 amino acids. Per germline, CDR1 SQVTM and CDR2 ANQGSEA. V was pared by 5 bases and J by 3 bases, with 20 bases between. The CDR3 sequence is CSVTGSSASGYNEQFF. CDR3 bases: TGCAGCGTTACCGGTTCGTCGGCGTCAGGCTACAATGAGCAGTTCTTC.

Many counts were recorded for this clonotype. V is TRBV7-6 and J is TRBJ1-2; tentative D call: TRBD1 (5 bases). Looked up from germline, CDR1 is SGHVS and CDR2 is FNYEAQ. The V end lost 3 bases, the J end lost 6 bases, and 11 bases lay between the germline ends. The CDR3 length is 13 residues. Here the CDR3 reads CASSFGGGDGYTF. The CDR3, as DNA: TGTGCCAGCAGCTTCGGAGGAGGGGATGGCTACACCTTC.

This clonotype has only a few counts. This chain links TRBV10-2 with TRBJ2-2, with D perhaps TRBD1 (5 bases). The CDR3 extends over 16 amino acids. Germline CDR1 is WSHSY and CDR2 is SAAADI. Trimming removed 4 bases from V and 1 base from J, with 13 bases in between. CDR3 loop: CASSGAAGLNTGELFF. DNA of the CDR3: TGCGCCAGCAGTGGCGCCGCAGGGTTGAACACCGGGGAGCTGTTTTTT.

This clonotype appeared a few times. The rearrangement joins TRBV7-3 to TRBJ2-3; the match to TRBD2 covers 7 bases. This CDR3 is 15 amino acids long. Germline trimming cut 5 bases from V and 2 bases from J; bases unmatched to any gene: 7. Looked up from germline, CDR1 is SGHTA and CDR2 is FQGTGA. CDR3: CASSTSSGTTDTQYF. CDR3 nucleotides: TGTGCCAGCAGCACCTCAAGCGGGACCACAGATACGCAGTATTTT.

This clonotype was seen only a few times. V and J are TRBV5-6 and TRBJ1-6; D is uncertain. V was clipped by 1 base and J by 0 bases, with 8 bases between them. The CDR3 has 16 residues. Germline values: CDR1 SGHDT, CDR2 YYEEEE. The CDR3 coding sequence is TGTGCCAGCAGCTTGAAGGGAAGCTCCTATAATTCACCCCTCCACTTT. This gives the protein CASSLKGSSYNSPLHF. Filled out from reference TRBV5-6 and TRBJ1-6, the complete variable domain reads DAGVTQSPTHLIKTRGQQVTLRCSPKSGHDTVSWYQQALGQGPQFIFQYYEEEERQRGNFPDRFSGHQFPNYSSELNVNALLLGDSALYLCASSLKGSSYNSPLHFGNGTRLTVT.

The chain employs TRBV9 and TRBJ1-1; weak D call: TRBD1 (5 bases). The germline CDR1 and CDR2 sequences are SGDLS and YYNGEE. V was trimmed by 6 bases and J by 1 base, leaving 16 bases between them. CDR3 size: 15 residues. CDR3 loop: CASTPGATENTEAFF. CDR3 bases: TGTGCCAGCACCCCTGGGGCGACGGAGAACACTGAAGCTTTCTTT.

Only a few counts were recorded for this clonotype. The chain combines TRBV20-1 with TRBJ2-7; the match to TRBD1 covers 12 bases. CDR3 size: 14 residues. Unmatched junction bases numbered 8, after V lost 6 bases and J lost 5 bases. From germline, CDR1 is DFQATT and CDR2 SNEGSKA (reference sequence). The CDR3 sequence is CSAGPGTGGDEQYF. In nucleotides, the CDR3 is TGCAGTGCGGGTCCGGGGACAGGGGGCGACGAGCAGTACTTC.

This chain links TRBV4-1 with TRBJ2-7; possible D gene TRBD1, 5 bases. The V gene lost 2 bases and the J gene lost 3 bases, with 14 bases spanning the gap. Germline-derived CDR1 and CDR2 are MGHRA and YSYEKL. The CDR3 runs to 15 residues. DNA for the CDR3: TGCGCCAGCAGCCAATTTGACAGAGGAATCTACGAGCAGTACTTC. This codes for CASSQFDRGIYEQYF.

There are a few counts of this clonotype. The chain carries TRBV20-1 and TRBJ2-2; a possible D gene is TRBD2 (6 bases). V shed 4 bases and J shed 8 bases, with 20 bases lying between them. This CDR3 is 15 amino acids long. Germline assignment: CDR1 DFQATT and CDR2 SNEGSKA (reference sequence). CDR3 sequence reads: CSATRRVAAKGELFF. The CDR3, as DNA: TGCAGTGCTACCCGCAGGGTAGCGGCGAAGGGGGAGCTGTTTTTT.

This chain connects TRBV5-4 to TRBJ2-7; D is perhaps TRBD1 (5 bases). Germline V lookup: CDR1 SGHNT, CDR2 YYREEE (reference sequence). This CDR3 contains 15 residues. Trimming took 4 bases from V and 2 from J, leaving 16 bases between them. The CDR3 here is CASSQGFGSPYEQYF. Written as DNA, the CDR3 is TGTGCCAGCAGCCAGGGATTCGGCTCCCCCTACGAGCAGTACTTC.

This clonotype has at least ten counts. V usage is TRBV6-1 and J usage is TRBJ2-7; TRBD2 aligns across 7 bases. This CDR3 has 14 amino acids. CDR1 is MNHNS and CDR2 is SASEGT in the germline V gene. The junction had 9 bases not matched to a gene; V was cut back by 1 base and J by 9 bases. CDR3 protein: CASSEGNSPGGQYF. In nucleotides, the CDR3 is TGTGCCAGCAGTGAAGGAAACAGCCCGGGGGGGCAGTACTTC.

This clonotype was recorded a few times. The chain uses TRBV9 and TRBJ1-2; D possibly corresponds to TRBD1 (6 bases). This CDR3 spans 14 amino acids. Germline V gives CDR1 SGDLS, CDR2 YYNGEE. Trimming pared 4 bases from V and 0 bases from J, leaving 10 bases between. In DNA, the CDR3 is TGTGCCAGCAGCCTGGACAGCCCTAACTATGGCTACACCTTC. This gives the protein CASSLDSPNYGYTF.

This clonotype was detected a few times. This chain uses TRBV12-5 with TRBJ2-1; 8 nucleotides match TRBD2. This CDR3 spans 15 amino acids. Trimming removed 6 bases from V and 0 bases from J; junction bases left unmatched: 4. Germline values: CDR1 LGHNT, CDR2 FRNRAP. The CDR3 DNA is TGTGCTAGTGGCCCCGCGGGGGGCTCCTACAATGAGCAGTTCTTC. Translation: CASGPAGGSYNEQFF.

This clonotype was detected only a few times. V gene TRBV12-3 or TRBV12-4 combines with J gene TRBJ2-1, with D perhaps matching TRBD1 (5 bases). V lost 11 bases, J lost 7 bases, and 15 bases lay in between. This CDR3 contains 12 residues. CDR3 nucleotide sequence: TGTGCCGCCTCAGGGTCAGGGAATGAGCAGTTCTTC. Translating gives CAASGSGNEQFF.

This clonotype was seen a few times. The rearrangement links TRBV6-5 to TRBJ1-2; a possible D gene is TRBD1 (5 bases). The CDR3 runs to 16 residues. The V gene's germline CDR1 is MNHEY and CDR2 SVGAGI. Deletions cut 2 bases from V and 4 bases from J, with 17 bases between. Here the CDR3 reads CASSYKGQGGIYGYTF. In DNA form, the CDR3 reads TGTGCCAGCAGTTACAAGGGGCAGGGAGGCATCTATGGCTACACCTTC.

The rearrangement uses TRBV7-2 and TRBJ2-1; 12 bases match TRBD2. The CDR3 extends over 15 amino acids. V trimming: 5 bases; J trimming: 7 bases; junction bases outside the gene matches: 6. CDR1 and CDR2 from the germline V gene are SGHTA and FQGNSA. This chain's CDR3 is CASSPRTSGENEQFF. Here the CDR3 DNA reads TGTGCCAGCAGCCCAAGGACTAGCGGGGAGAATGAGCAGTTCTTC.

V and J are TRBV30 and TRBJ2-2, with 8 positions matching TRBD2. Germline V gene data show CDR1 as GTSNPN and CDR2 as SVGIG (reference sequence). The CDR3 is 14 amino acids. The V gene end was trimmed by 3 bases and the J gene end by 7 bases; junction bases not matched to a gene: 7. The CDR3 DNA follows: TGTGCCTGGAGGATCGGGGGGGCCAGCGGGGAGCTGTTTTTT. Translated: CAWRIGGASGELFF.

This clonotype was picked up many times. The gene calls are TRBV6-1 and TRBJ1-5, with D unresolved. Deletions cut 7 bases from V and 0 bases from J, with 16 bases between. CDR3 length: 16 amino acids. The germline V gene has CDR1 MNHNS and CDR2 SASEGT. CDR3 amino acids: CASTPGPRVSNQPQHF. DNA for the CDR3: TGTGCCAGCACTCCAGGCCCCCGAGTTAGCAATCAGCCCCAGCATTTT.

The chain is built from TRBV2 and TRBJ2-7, with TRBD1 as a possible D gene (5 bases). The germline CDR1 and CDR2 sequences are SNHLY and FYNNEI. This CDR3 has 12 amino acids. Trimming removed 8 bases at V and 0 bases at J, with 8 bases between. The CDR3 DNA sequence: TGTGCCAGCGGGGCCTTCTCCTACGAGCAGTACTTC. It specifies CASGAFSYEQYF.

The sample holds many counts of this clonotype. The chain uses TRBV7-9 and TRBJ2-3, with no clear D. Germline values: CDR1 SEHNR, CDR2 FQNEAQ (reference sequence). CDR3 length equals 14 residues. Trimming stripped 0 bases from V and 0 bases from J, with 4 bases between. CDR3 coding DNA: TGTGCCAGCAGCTTAGCGGGCAGCACAGATACGCAGTATTTT. Translated, it gives CASSLAGSTDTQYF.

The chain carries TRBV6-5 and TRBJ2-7; 8 bases line up with TRBD2. CDR1 is MNHEY and CDR2 is SVGAGI in the germline V gene. The CDR3 totals 14 residues. V dropped 6 bases and J dropped 3; count of bases not matched to a gene: 7. DNA of the CDR3: TGTGCCAGCAGCCGCCGGGGGGGATTCTACGAGCAGTACTTC. It translates to CASSRRGGFYEQYF.

This clonotype was counted only a few times. CDR3 in DNA: TGTGCCAGCAGCTGGACAGCGGTCGACGAGCAGTACTTC. It specifies CASSWTAVDEQYF. This sequence joins TRBV7-9 and TRBJ2-7; TRBD1 is a possible D gene (6 bases). The CDR3 is 13 residues long. Germline V CDR1 and CDR2: SEHNR, FQNEAQ (reference sequence). Trimming took 4 bases from V and 5 from J, leaving 12 bases between them.

The chain joins TRBV6-5 to TRBJ2-7; TRBD1 matches 7 bases. The germline CDR1 and CDR2 sequences are MNHEY and SVGAGI. V gave up 6 bases and J gave up 4 bases; unmatched junction bases: 9. The CDR3 runs 14 residues. For the CDR3, the DNA is TGTGCCAGCAGGCCACCGGTCAGGGGGTACGAGCAGTACTTC. Its translation: CASRPPVRGYEQYF.

This clonotype has at least ten counts. J is TRBJ2-7 and V is TRBV10-3, with D unresolved. V lost 0 bases to trimming and J lost 7 bases, with 4 bases between them. Germline V gene sequence: CDR1 ENHRY, CDR2 SYGVKD. The CDR3 sequence is 11 residues long. The CDR3 loop reads CAISESREQYF. DNA of the CDR3: TGTGCCATCAGTGAGTCGAGGGAGCAGTACTTC.